This note documents a single T cell receptor beta chain sequence. This sample stems from a study of blood T cell repertoires in COVID-19. Sequencing was performed with immunoSEQ multiplex PCR; in TCRdb, only in-frame clones are kept and a portion is missing. The sample records 120,000 to 150,000 clones, 84% being singletons. Material for sequencing was peripheral blood. The source of this sequence is a woman older than 75 in a cohort sampled during active or convalescent COVID-19.

In nucleotides, the CDR3 is TGTGCCAGTAGTATCGTGGGGGGGCACACTGAAGCTTTCTTT. It codes for CASSIVGGHTEAFF. V is TRBV19 and J is TRBJ1-1, with D tentatively TRBD1 (6 bases). V lost 3 bases to trimming and J lost 3 bases, with 11 bases between them. Germline V gene data show CDR1 as LNHDA and CDR2 as SQIVND (reference sequence). The CDR3 is 14 amino acids.